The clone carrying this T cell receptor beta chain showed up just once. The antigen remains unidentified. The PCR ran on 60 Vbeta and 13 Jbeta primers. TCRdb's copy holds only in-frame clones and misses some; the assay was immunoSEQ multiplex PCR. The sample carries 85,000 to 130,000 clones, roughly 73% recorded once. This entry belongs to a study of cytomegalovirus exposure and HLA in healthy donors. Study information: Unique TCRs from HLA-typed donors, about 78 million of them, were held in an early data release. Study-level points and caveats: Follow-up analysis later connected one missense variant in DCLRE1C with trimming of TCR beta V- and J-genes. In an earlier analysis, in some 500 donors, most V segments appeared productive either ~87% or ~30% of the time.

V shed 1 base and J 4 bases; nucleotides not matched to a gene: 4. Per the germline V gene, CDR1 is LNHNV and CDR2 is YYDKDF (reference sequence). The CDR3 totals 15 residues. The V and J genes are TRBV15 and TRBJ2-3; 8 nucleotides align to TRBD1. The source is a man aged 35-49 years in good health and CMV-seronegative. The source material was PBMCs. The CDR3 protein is CATSRGGQGADTQYF. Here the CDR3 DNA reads TGTGCCACCAGCAGAGGCGGACAGGGCGCAGATACGCAGTATTTT.